Following are 29 T cell receptor beta chains from one sample sequenced in a study of technical replicates of blood from a few donors. Profiling relied on immunoSEQ multiplex PCR, and the TCRdb table lists in-frame clones only, not all of them. The table lists 65,000 to 85,000 clones, more than 85% of them singletons, with roughly 0.37% in the top ten. Sequencing was carried out using T cells isolated from PBMCs. These receptors all come from a human donor in good health.

The chain combines TRBV28 with TRBJ2-7, with D hard to call. V lost 2 bases to trimming and J lost 6 bases, with 8 bases between them. The CDR3 loop spans 12 amino acids. Germline-derived CDR1 and CDR2 are MDHEN and SYDVKM. CDR3 nucleotide sequence: TGTGCCAGCAGTTTAATCCTCTCCGAGCAGTACTTC. Protein sequence: CASSLILSEQYF.

This clone has just one count. The chain combines TRBV4-1 with TRBJ2-5, with 10 bases identical to TRBD2. The V and J ends lost 1 base and 5 bases, in that order; junction bases with no gene match: 4. Germline-derived CDR1 and CDR2 are MGHRA and YSYEKL. There are 15 residues in the CDR3. CDR3 coding DNA: TGCGCCAGCAGCCAAGTAGCGGGAGGCGGGGAGACCCAGTACTTC. Translated: CASSQVAGGGETQYF.

The V gene is TRBV7-8, the J gene TRBJ1-5, with D uncertain. This CDR3 spans 15 amino acids. Germline CDR1 reads SGHVS; CDR2 reads FQNEAQ. V dropped 5 bases and J dropped 0 bases, with 11 bases sitting between them. CDR3 sequence: CASSRTGYSNQPQHF. Here the CDR3 DNA reads TGTGCCAGCAGCCGGACGGGGTATAGCAATCAGCCCCAGCATTTT.

The V and J genes are TRBV29-1 and TRBJ1-2; 7 nucleotides match TRBD1. The CDR3 spans 12 residues. In germline, CDR1 is SQVTM, CDR2 ANQGSEA. V shed 7 bases, J shed 7 bases, and the junction held 9 bases outside the gene matches. The CDR3 nucleotides read TGCAGCGGAGGGACAGCTCTTGGTGGCTACACCTTC. This translates into CSGGTALGGYTF.

The chain employs TRBV4-2 and TRBJ2-1; 13 nucleotides agree with TRBD2. CDR3 length equals 17 residues. V lost 4 bases to trimming and J lost 1 base; unmatched junction nucleotides: 4. Per germline, CDR1 LGHNA and CDR2 YNFKEQ. The CDR3 bases are TGTGCCAGCAGCCCCCGGACTAGCGGGAGTTCCTACAATGAGCAGTTCTTC. Its protein is CASSPRTSGSSYNEQFF.

The chain links TRBV2 to TRBJ2-4, with TRBD2 matching over 12 bases. The junction had 7 bases not matched to a gene; V was cut back by 3 bases and J by 1 base. Germline CDR1 SNHLY, CDR2 FYNNEI. The CDR3 length is 18 residues. CDR3 nucleotide sequence: TGTGCCAGCAGTGAGACTAGCGGGAGTTATAAGGCCAAAAACATTCAGTACTTC. Encoded protein: CASSETSGSYKAKNIQYF.

DNA for the CDR3: TGTGCCATCGCCGGGACAGGGGAGGTCGACACCGGGGAGCTGTTTTTT. This gives the protein CAIAGTGEVDTGELFF. This chain links TRBV10-3 with TRBJ2-2, with 10 bases that match TRBD1. This CDR3 is 16 amino acids long. Trimming cost V 8 bases and J 3 bases; bases outside gene matches: 9. Looked up from germline, CDR1 is ENHRY and CDR2 is SYGVKD.

The genes are TRBV2 and TRBJ1-4; TRBD1 matches at 9 bases. The V gene's germline CDR1 is SNHLY and CDR2 FYNNEI. V was pared by 8 bases and J by 8 bases, with 6 bases of the junction left unmatched. The CDR3 runs to 13 residues. The CDR3 spells CASSTGGGEKLFF. The CDR3 nucleotides are TGTGCCAGCTCGACAGGGGGAGGCGAAAAACTGTTTTTT.

In this sample, this clone turned up once. This rearrangement joins TRBV2 to TRBJ1-5, with D uncertain. The CDR3 length is 13 residues. CDR1 is SNHLY and CDR2 is FYNNEI in the germline V gene. V shed 6 bases and J shed 6 bases, with 12 bases lying between them. The CDR3 DNA reads TGTGCCAGCAGCCGGGAGTTCGGTCAGCCCCAGCATTTT. Protein product: CASSREFGQPQHF.

V gene TRBV5-4 combines with J gene TRBJ2-5; 10 bases are shared with TRBD2. CDR1 and CDR2 (germline): SGHNT, YYREEE (reference sequence). J lost 0 bases, V lost 2 bases, and 4 bases had no gene match. This CDR3 has 16 amino acids. For the CDR3, the DNA is TGTGCCAGCAGCTTAAGTAGCGGGAGGAACCAAGAGACCCAGTACTTC. This codes for CASSLSSGRNQETQYF.

The chain links TRBV2 to TRBJ1-5, with D perhaps TRBD1 (6 bases). The V end lost 6 bases, the J end lost 3 bases, and 12 bases lay between the germline ends. The length of the CDR3 is 14 residues. The germline CDR1 and CDR2 sequences are SNHLY and FYNNEI. Here the CDR3 reads CASRNRDFNQPQHF. The CDR3 DNA is TGTGCCAGCAGAAACAGGGATTTCAATCAGCCCCAGCATTTT.

This chain joins TRBV11-2 and TRBJ2-5; D tentatively reads TRBD1 or TRBD2 (5 bases each). The J call may be wrong; the DNA end is better matched by TRBJ2-7. The CDR3 contains 15 residues. Germline V gives CDR1 SGHAT, CDR2 FQNNGV. CDR3: CASSLEVGGGYEQYF. CDR3 bases: TGTGCCAGCAGCTTAGAGGTGGGTGGGGGCTACGAGCAGTACTTC.

With regard to this clone: Compared with germline, one end of the junction differs, possibly owing to a read error. The rearrangement links TRBV7-2 to TRBJ1-1; D perhaps matches TRBD1 (6 bases). The CDR3 has 15 amino acids. Germline loops: CDR1 SGHTA, CDR2 FQGNSA. The chain's CDR3 is CASSLGGQVNTEAFF. The CDR3 DNA follows: TGTGCCAGCAGTTTAGGGGGGCAGGTGAACACTGAAGCTTTCTTT.

The rearrangement links TRBV19 to TRBJ2-7, with 7 bases lining up with TRBD1. The CDR3 consists of 15 residues. The junction had 10 bases not matched to a gene; V was cut back by 1 base and J by 7 bases. Per the germline V gene, CDR1 is LNHDA and CDR2 is SQIVND (reference sequence). CDR3 region: CASSIGPLTGNEQYF. The CDR3 DNA sequence: TGTGCCAGTAGTATAGGGCCCTTGACAGGGAATGAGCAGTACTTC.

The DNA of the CDR3 is TGCGCCAGCAGCGTCGATCAGGGGCGGGATGGCTACACCTTC. Amino acids: CASSVDQGRDGYTF. The rearrangement uses TRBV5-1 and TRBJ1-2; maybe TRBD1 (6 bases). The CDR3 spans 14 residues. V lost 4 bases and J lost 6, with 16 bases in between. Germline CDR1 reads SGHRS; CDR2 reads YFSETQ. Combining the CDR3 with reference TRBV5-1 and TRBJ1-2 gives the whole variable domain KAGVTQTPRYLIKTRGQQVTLSCSPISGHRSVSWYQQTPGQGLQFLFEYFSETQRNKGNFPGRFSGRQFSNSRSEMNVSTLELGDSALYLCASSVDQGRDGYTFGSGTRLTVV.

The J gene is TRBJ2-1, the V gene TRBV19, with 14 bases identical to TRBD2. Trimming at V came to 1 base and at J to 9 bases, leaving 8 bases not matched to a gene. CDR1 is LNHDA, CDR2 SQIVND, per germline (reference sequence). The length of the CDR3 is 17 residues. CDR3 DNA: TGTGCCAGTAGTATAGCGCCTCCGGGACTAGCGGGAGTTGAGCAGTTCTTC. This translates into CASSIAPPGLAGVEQFF.

V usage is TRBV28 and J usage is TRBJ2-1, with 7 positions matching TRBD2. Germline V lookup: CDR1 MDHEN, CDR2 SYDVKM. The CDR3 consists of 12 residues. Losses at the gene ends were 5 bases for V and 7 bases for J; bases not matched to a gene: 2. DNA of the CDR3: TGTGCCAGCAGTGACGGGGGGAATGAGCAGTTCTTC. Translated: CASSDGGNEQFF.

This rearrangement joins TRBV14 to TRBJ1-2; D gene uncertain. The CDR3 spans 12 residues. The V and J ends lost 3 bases and 8 bases respectively, with 10 bases between them. Germline V gene data show CDR1 as SGHDN and CDR2 as FVKESK. The CDR3 sequence is CASSHPSQGYTF. The CDR3 bases are TGTGCCAGCAGCCACCCCAGTCAGGGCTACACCTTC.

The chain employs TRBV7-9 and TRBJ2-2; perhaps TRBD2 as D (6 bases). V gave up 5 bases and J gave up 7 bases, with 11 bases separating them. Per germline, CDR1 SEHNR and CDR2 FQNEAQ (reference sequence). The CDR3 covers 13 residues. The CDR3: CASSPGTHGELFF. CDR3 DNA: TGTGCCAGCAGCCCAGGGACTCACGGGGAGCTGTTTTTT.

The V call is TRBV29-1, the J call TRBJ2-7, with unresolved D. CDR3 length: 12 amino acids. Germline assignment: CDR1 SQVTM and CDR2 ANQGSEA. V shed 1 base and J shed 0 bases, with 4 bases lying between them. CDR3 nucleotide sequence: TGCAGCGTTGAAGCGTCCTCCTACGAGCAGTACTTC. Its protein is CSVEASSYEQYF.

The V and J genes are TRBV10-3 and TRBJ2-3, with D possibly TRBD1 on 5 matching bases. CDR3 length equals 14 residues. Trimming removed 0 bases at V and 3 bases at J, with 7 bases between. Per germline, CDR1 ENHRY and CDR2 SYGVKD. The chain's CDR3 is CAISESKGTDTQYF. The CDR3 coding sequence is TGTGCCATCAGTGAGTCGAAGGGGACAGATACGCAGTATTTT.

The chain has TRBV5-1 and TRBJ2-5; D is perhaps TRBD2 (6 bases). The germline V gene has CDR1 SGHRS and CDR2 YFSETQ. This CDR3 has 14 amino acids. Trimming removed 5 bases from V and 5 bases from J, with 16 bases in between. The CDR3 DNA is TGCGCCAGCAGACTCCCGGGAGCCGGGGAGACCCAGTACTTC. Its translation: CASRLPGAGETQYF. The variable domain in full, completed from reference TRBV5-1 and TRBJ2-5, reads KAGVTQTPRYLIKTRGQQVTLSCSPISGHRSVSWYQQTPGQGLQFLFEYFSETQRNKGNFPGRFSGRQFSNSRSEMNVSTLELGDSALYLCASRLPGAGETQYFGPGTRLLVL.

The rearrangement links TRBV7-9 to TRBJ2-4; D is perhaps TRBD1 (5 bases). Looked up from germline, CDR1 is SEHNR and CDR2 is FQNEAQ (reference sequence). This CDR3 is built from 13 residues. V was shortened by 3 bases and J by 11 bases, with 14 bases between the two germline ends. The CDR3 sequence is CASSFERQFFQYF. The CDR3 DNA follows: TGTGCCAGCAGCTTTGAACGACAGTTTTTTCAGTACTTC.

The rearrangement uses TRBV7-8 and TRBJ2-1, with D possibly TRBD1 on 6 matching bases. V gave up 3 bases and J gave up 5 bases, with 17 bases separating them. CDR3 size: 16 residues. The germline V gene encodes CDR1 SGHVS and CDR2 FQNEAQ. CDR3 nucleotides: TGTGCCAGCAGCTTTTCCCATCGGACAGCGGACAATGAGCAGTTCTTC. Its protein is CASSFSHRTADNEQFF.

V and J are TRBV10-3 and TRBJ2-7; 10 positions agree with TRBD2. CDR3 size: 15 residues. CDR1 and CDR2 from the germline V gene are ENHRY and SYGVKD. V was clipped by 6 bases and J by 4 bases; unmatched bases: 9. CDR3 in amino acids: CAIRLAGWQVYEQYF. Written as DNA, the CDR3 is TGTGCCATCAGACTAGCGGGATGGCAAGTGTACGAGCAGTACTTC.

This clone was observed a single time. The chain uses TRBV5-8 and TRBJ2-1, with TRBD2 matching over 10 bases. Per the germline V gene, CDR1 is SGHTS and CDR2 is YDEGEE. Unmatched junction bases numbered 8, after V lost 0 bases and J lost 2 bases. This CDR3 has 18 amino acids. The CDR3 DNA sequence: TGTGCCAGCAGCTTGGCTCTAGCGGGAGTAGGAACCTACAATGAGCAGTTCTTC. Encoded protein: CASSLALAGVGTYNEQFF.

The V and J genes are TRBV29-1 and TRBJ1-1; possibly TRBD1 for D (5 bases). The CDR3 runs to 13 residues. Trimming pared 4 bases from V and 1 base from J, leaving 10 bases between. Per the germline V gene, CDR1 is SQVTM and CDR2 is ANQGSEA. The CDR3 DNA reads TGCAGCGTTGTGTGGGGCGCGAACACTGAAGCTTTCTTT. Amino acid sequence: CSVVWGANTEAFF.

The chain couples TRBV27 to TRBJ1-2; 11 positions match TRBD1. CDR1 and CDR2 from the germline V gene are MNHEY and SMNVEV (reference sequence). V lost 5 bases to trimming and J lost 5 bases; unmatched junction nucleotides: 1. The CDR3 is 13 amino acids. CDR3 in DNA: TGTGCCAGCAGTAGGGACAGGGGGTATGGCTACACCTTC. Its translation is CASSRDRGYGYTF.

The chain combines TRBV4-2 with TRBJ1-3; no definite D call. The V end was cut by 0 bases, the J end by 5 bases, with 11 bases between. Germline V gene data show CDR1 as LGHNA and CDR2 as YNFKEQ. The CDR3 sequence is 15 residues long. The chain's CDR3 is CASSQDWSGRNTIYF. The CDR3 DNA is TGTGCCAGCAGCCAAGATTGGAGCGGGCGAAACACCATATATTTT.